This entry lists 17 T cell receptor beta chains sequenced from one sample in a study of regulatory T cells in long-lasting Graves disease. Sample time point: persistent/refractory GD, antithyroid drugs over 5 years with positive TRAb. TCR sequences were obtained from RNA taken from PBMCs. Both iRepertoire HTBI primers and Arm-PCR of CDR3 regions were used to build the TCR beta libraries. TCRdb independently ran MiXCR on the multiplex PCR reads; one entry per CDR3 protein. The data contain about 430,000 distinct CDR3 sequences, roughly a fifth of them singletons. The sample was peripheral blood mononuclear cells (PBMCs), taken when the disease was refractory, from a patient treated with antithyroid drugs. Receptor source: a female donor with Graves disease.

This clonotype was counted many times. The rearrangement joins TRBV6-1 to TRBJ2-7; TRBD1 might be the D (7 bases). The CDR3 is 15 amino acids. V lost 0 bases to trimming and J lost 4 bases, with 13 bases between them. The germline V gene has CDR1 MNHNS and CDR2 SASEGT. DNA for the CDR3: TGTGCCAGCAGTGAAGCGGCAGGGGGGTCATACGAGCAGTACTTC. This encodes CASSEAAGGSYEQYF.

This clonotype appeared a few times. The gene calls are TRBV27 and TRBJ1-1; possibly TRBD1 for D (6 bases). With 8 bases removed from V and 1 base from J, the gap between germline ends came to 11 bases. Germline V gene lookup returns CDR1 MNHEY and CDR2 SMNVEV (reference sequence). The CDR3 has 13 amino acids. The CDR3 loop reads CASAKGENTEAFF. In DNA form, the CDR3 reads TGTGCCAGCGCCAAGGGGGAGAACACTGAAGCTTTCTTT.

As to this clonotype: A junction end diverges from the germline sequence, so it may reflect a read error. The chain uses TRBV28 and TRBJ2-5, with 8 bases matching TRBD1. This CDR3 comprises 11 residues. The germline V gene has CDR1 MDHEN and CDR2 SYDVKM. CDR3 protein: CAGSEGTGQYF. CDR3 sequence (DNA): TGTGCCGGCAGTGAAGGGACAGGCCAGTACTTC. Together with reference TRBV28 and TRBJ2-5, the CDR3 gives the full variable domain: DVKVTQSSRYLVKRTGEKVFLECVQDMDHENMFWYRQDPGLGLRLIYFSYDVKMKEKGDIPEGYSVSREKKERFSLILESASTNQTSMYLCAGSEGTGQYFGPGTRLLVL.

Worth noting for this clonotype: Being one base from a much bigger clone, this may be a read error. J is TRBJ1-1 and V is TRBV6-5, with D perhaps matching TRBD1 (5 bases). This CDR3 has 14 amino acids. The germline gives CDR1 MNHEY, CDR2 SVGAGI. CDR3 residues: CTSSYYGGNTEAFF. The CDR3 region has the DNA TGTACCAGCAGTTACTACGGGGGGAACACTGAAGCTTTCTTT.

This clonotype was counted many times. The J gene is TRBJ1-5, the V gene TRBV27; D may be TRBD1 (5 bases). Germline CDR1 MNHEY, CDR2 SMNVEV (reference sequence). Deletions cut 1 base from V and 2 bases from J, with 12 bases between. The CDR3 consists of 16 residues. Here the CDR3 DNA reads TGTGCCAGCAGTTTATTTGGGGGTAGGGGCAATCAGCCCCAGCATTTT. The encoded protein is CASSLFGGRGNQPQHF.

At least ten counts were recorded for this clonotype. This sequence joins TRBV29-1 and TRBJ1-4; TRBD1 might be the D (5 bases). Germline-derived CDR1 and CDR2 are SQVTM and ANQGSEA. V gave up 6 bases and J gave up 4 bases, with 12 bases separating them. The CDR3 covers 13 residues. The CDR3 DNA reads TGCAGCGTCTCGAGGGGCATTAATGAAAAACTGTTTTTT. Translating it yields CSVSRGINEKLFF.

This clonotype occurred many times. The chain has TRBV20-1 and TRBJ2-7; D call uncertain. The V end was cut by 6 bases, the J end by 1 base, with 13 bases between. CDR3 length equals 13 residues. Per germline, CDR1 DFQATT and CDR2 SNEGSKA (reference sequence). The CDR3 spells CSANPLVSYEQYF. The CDR3 nucleotides are TGCAGTGCAAACCCCCTAGTTTCCTACGAGCAGTACTTC.

A note on this clonotype: Since a much larger clone is just one base distant, this may be a read error. The chain combines TRBV12-3 or TRBV12-4 with TRBJ2-3, with 7 positions matching TRBD2. CDR3 length: 15 residues. CDR3 DNA sequence: TGTGCCAGCAGTTTAGGGACTAGGGCTGAAGATGCGCAGTATTTT. Translating it yields CASSLGTRAEDAQYF.

This sequence joins TRBV10-3 and TRBJ2-2, with 7 bases identical to TRBD1. The V gene's germline CDR1 is ENHRY and CDR2 SYGVKD. This CDR3 has 13 amino acids. The V gene end was trimmed by 11 bases and the J gene end by 6 bases; junction bases not matched to a gene: 9. The CDR3 nucleotides read TGTGCCGCCCAACAGGGGTATGCCGGGGAGCTGTTTTTT. This sequence encodes CAAQQGYAGELFF.

Concerning this clonotype itself: A much larger clone is a single base away; this may be a read error. J is TRBJ2-7 and V is TRBV27, with D maybe TRBD2 (5 bases). Trimming stripped 3 bases from V and 0 bases from J, with 18 bases between. The CDR3 is 17 residues long. Germline CDR1 reads MNHEY; CDR2 reads SMNVEV (reference sequence). The CDR3 coding sequence is TGTGCCAGCAGTTTGTGGAGTAGCGCCCGACTCTCCTACGAGCAGTACTTC. Protein: CASSLWSSARLSYEQYF.

The genes are TRBV29-1 and TRBJ2-7; either TRBD1 or TRBD2 may fit D (5 bases each). CDR3 length equals 12 residues. The germline gives CDR1 SQVTM, CDR2 ANQGSEA. Trimming shortened V by 5 bases and J by 1 base, and 9 bases separated the two germline ends. In DNA form, the CDR3 reads TGCAGCGTTAGAGGGGAATCCTACGAGCAGTACTTC. Protein sequence: CSVRGESYEQYF.

This chain uses TRBV20-1 with TRBJ2-7; 8 bases match TRBD2. The germline CDR1 and CDR2 sequences are DFQATT and SNEGSKA (reference sequence). After removal of 8 bases from V and 1 base from J, the junction contained 10 bases not matched to a gene. This CDR3 has 14 amino acids. The CDR3 reads CSNLDAGGSYEQYF. The CDR3 DNA follows: TGCAGTAACCTCGACGCGGGGGGATCCTACGAGCAGTACTTC.

The chain couples TRBV9 to TRBJ2-7, with 7 bases aligning to TRBD1. This CDR3 has 14 residues. The germline V gene has CDR1 SGDLS and CDR2 YYNGEE. V gave up 0 bases and J gave up 7 bases; unmatched junction bases: 7. The CDR3 reads CASSVGDSLIEQYF. Here the CDR3 DNA reads TGTGCCAGCAGCGTAGGGGACAGTCTCATAGAGCAGTACTTC. Complete variable domain (other parts from reference TRBV9 and TRBJ2-7): DSGVTQTPKHLITATGQRVTLRCSPRSGDLSVYWYQQSLDQGLQFLIQYYNGEERAKGNILERFSAQQFPDLHSELNLSSLELGDSALYFCASSVGDSLIEQYFGPGTRLTVT.

The table lists this clonotype with many counts. The V gene is TRBV5-1, the J gene TRBJ2-7; 7 nucleotides align to TRBD1. CDR1 is SGHRS and CDR2 is YFSETQ in the germline V gene. The length of the CDR3 is 15 residues. J gave up 3 bases and V 4 bases, and 10 bases lay outside the gene matches. The CDR3 bases are TGCGCCAGCAGCATCCCTGGGACAGCTAGCTACGAGCAGTACTTC. Amino acids: CASSIPGTASYEQYF.

V is TRBV27 and J is TRBJ1-2; 9 bases match TRBD1. Germline V gene sequence: CDR1 MNHEY, CDR2 SMNVEV (reference sequence). After removal of 5 bases from V and 7 bases from J, the junction contained 14 bases not matched to a gene. CDR3 length equals 16 residues. In nucleotides, the CDR3 is TGTGCCAGCAGTCCGATAGAACCGGGACAGGGATCTGGCTACACCTTC. This translates into CASSPIEPGQGSGYTF.

This clonotype was recorded at least ten times. The chain links TRBV19 to TRBJ1-2; D is unresolved. Germline lookup yields CDR1 LNHDA and CDR2 SQIVND (reference sequence). Trimming stripped 5 bases from V and 8 bases from J, with 12 bases between. The CDR3 spans 12 residues. This chain's CDR3 is CASSRAARGYTF. CDR3 sequence (DNA): TGTGCCAGTAGTCGGGCGGCGCGAGGCTACACCTTC.

This chain connects TRBV6-1 to TRBJ1-6, with a weak D call TRBD1 (5 bases). V was pared by 7 bases and J by 7 bases, with 14 bases between. Germline lookup yields CDR1 MNHNS and CDR2 SASEGT. CDR3 length: 14 amino acids. The CDR3 nucleotides read TGTGCCAGCATCCTGGACACCCGAAATTCACCCCTCCACTTT. Encoded protein: CASILDTRNSPLHF.